This is a list of T cell receptor beta chains from one sample in a study of T cell responses to AZD1222 COVID-19 vaccine. Profiling relied on immunoSEQ multiplex PCR, and the TCRdb table lists in-frame clones only, not all of them. The data contain under 300,000 clones, 80% to 95% of them seen just once; the ten biggest clones take up about 0.5%. The material was peripheral blood, obtained on day 0 of AZD1222 vaccination. The receptors here all came from an adult in good health. Each CDR3 is given with its conserved first and last residue. D genes are given only for firm matches. Clone size is not always given. Where it is, it says once, few, many or a class for expanded clones.

v_gene,j_gene,d_gene,abundance,CDR3aa,CDR3nt
TRBV19,TRBJ2-1,TRBD2,NA,CASSIRLAGSSYNEQFF,TGTGCCAGTAGTATTCGACTAGCGGGAAGCTCCTACAATGAGCAGTTCTTC
TRBV5-1,TRBJ2-1,TRBD2,NA,CASSLGGLARNEQFF,TGCGCCAGCAGCTTGGGCGGACTAGCGAGGAATGAGCAGTTCTTC
TRBV9,TRBJ1-2,TRBD1,NA,CASSARGLGGNGYTF,TGTGCCAGCAGCGCTAGGGGGCTGGGTGGAAATGGCTACACCTTC
TRBV27,TRBJ2-2,NA,NA,CASSRPSTQSNTGELFF,TGTGCCAGCAGCCGCCCCTCCACGCAGTCAAACACCGGGGAGCTGTTTTTT
TRBV2,TRBJ1-4,NA,NA,CASSGVVEKLFF,TGTGCCAGCAGTGGAGTGGTTGAAAAACTGTTTTTT
TRBV19,TRBJ1-6,NA,NA,CASSPGSANSPLHF,TGTGCCAGTAGTCCGGGGTCTGCCAATTCACCCCTCCACTTT
TRBV6-5,TRBJ1-4,TRBD1,NA,CASSRDRGREKLFF,TGTGCCAGCAGTCGGGACAGGGGGCGTGAAAAACTGTTTTTT
TRBV6-5,TRBJ1-2,NA,few,CASSYGVGLRRYGYTF,TGTGCCAGCAGTTACGGTGTCGGTCTACGTCGGTATGGCTACACCTTC
TRBV7-2,TRBJ2-7,NA,NA,CASSLVTEAYEQYF,TGTGCCAGCAGCTTAGTAACGGAAGCCTACGAGCAGTACTTC
TRBV10-2,TRBJ2-1,TRBD2,NA,CASGPRVAGVNEQFF,TGCGCCAGCGGGCCCCGGGTAGCGGGGGTTAATGAGCAGTTCTTC
TRBV21-1,TRBJ2-7,NA,NA,CASSSGVKERWLTQYF,TGTGCCAGCAGTTCTGGAGTAAAGGAAAGGTGGTTGACGCAGTACTTC
TRBV5-1,TRBJ2-5,TRBD2,NA,CASSLGSGGEETQYF,TGCGCCAGCAGCTTGGGTAGCGGGGGGGAAGAGACCCAGTACTTC
TRBV6-1,TRBJ2-3,TRBD2,NA,CASSEGLAGADTQYF,TGTGCCAGCAGTGAAGGACTAGCGGGAGCAGATACGCAGTATTTT
TRBV5-6,TRBJ2-7,NA,NA,CASSFGIGSYEQYF,TGTGCCAGCAGCTTCGGGATTGGTTCCTACGAGCAGTACTTC
TRBV5-4,TRBJ2-1,NA,once,CASSPPAYNEQFF,TGTGCCAGCAGCCCTCCGGCCTACAATGAGCAGTTCTTC
TRBV27,TRBJ1-6,NA,NA,CASSPKGGYNSPLHF,TGTGCCAGCAGTCCCAAGGGAGGTTATAATTCACCCCTCCACTTT
TRBV5-6,TRBJ2-7,NA,NA,CASRMGGVYEQYF,TGTGCCAGCAGGATGGGCGGAGTCTACGAGCAGTACTTC
TRBV10-2,TRBJ2-7,NA,NA,CASSVSGPFSEQYF,TGCGCCAGCAGTGTGAGCGGGCCTTTTAGCGAGCAGTACTTC
TRBV7-2,TRBJ1-4,NA,NA,CASSPQDQANEKLFF,TGTGCCAGCAGCCCACAGGATCAAGCTAATGAAAAACTGTTTTTT
TRBV6-4,TRBJ1-2,NA,NA,CASSEEAGEGYGYTF,TGTGCCAGCAGTGAAGAGGCAGGGGAGGGGTATGGCTACACCTTC
TRBV2,TRBJ1-1,NA,NA,CASSDTEAFF,TGTGCCAGCAGTGACACTGAAGCTTTCTTT
TRBV2,TRBJ2-1,TRBD2,NA,CASGDASGSRNEQFF,TGTGCGAGCGGGGATGCTAGCGGGAGTCGGAATGAGCAGTTCTTC
TRBV19,TRBJ2-7,TRBD2,NA,CASRPGSGGLYEQYF,TGTGCCAGTAGGCCGGGTAGCGGGGGCCTCTACGAGCAGTACTTC
TRBV7-3,TRBJ2-1,NA,NA,CASSLTPGPAPFF,TGTGCCAGCAGCTTAACCCCGGGACCAGCGCCGTTCTTC
TRBV7-9,TRBJ1-2,NA,NA,CASSPREGGYTF,TGTGCCAGCAGCCCTCGGGAGGGTGGCTACACCTTC
TRBV4-1,TRBJ2-3,NA,NA,CASSQEWQGSTDTQYF,TGCGCCAGCAGCCAAGAATGGCAGGGTAGCACAGATACGCAGTATTTT
TRBV28,TRBJ2-7,NA,NA,CASSLTSWQYF,TGTGCCAGCAGTTTGACTAGTTGGCAGTACTTC